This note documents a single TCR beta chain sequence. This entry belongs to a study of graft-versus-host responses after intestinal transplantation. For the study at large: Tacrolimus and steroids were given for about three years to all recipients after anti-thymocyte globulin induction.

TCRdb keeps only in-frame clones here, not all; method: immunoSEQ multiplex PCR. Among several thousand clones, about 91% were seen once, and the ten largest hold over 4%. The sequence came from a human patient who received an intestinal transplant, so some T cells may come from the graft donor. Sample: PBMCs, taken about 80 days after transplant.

The CDR3 reads CAWSGTGGLEQYF. The CDR3 bases are TGTGCCTGGAGTGGGACAGGGGGACTCGAGCAGTACTTC. The rearrangement uses TRBV30 and TRBJ2-7; 10 positions match TRBD1. Germline-derived CDR1 and CDR2 are GTSNPN and SVGIG (reference sequence). V gave up 1 base and J gave up 6 bases; unmatched junction bases: 3. The CDR3 has 13 amino acids.